The sequence of this T cell receptor beta chain was determined in a study of blood T cell repertoires in COVID-19. In the study overall: Acute and convalescent COVID-19 specimens originated in the United States, Italy and Spain. T cells, B-cell-depleted T cells, or PBMCs provided the cDNA or gDNA that served as material.

The CDR3 runs 15 residues. The V gene's germline CDR1 is MGHRA and CDR2 YSYEKL. The V end lost 1 base, the J end lost 0 bases, and 10 bases lay between the germline ends. In the authors' methods: Amplified reference gene primers provided the basis for estimating nucleated cell counts. Assay used: immunoSEQ multiplex PCR; TCRdb lists only in-frame clones, some missing. D and trimming come from the DNA, and the V and J calls and clone size come from that table. The data show under 200,000 clones, 65% to 90% seen once. Worth noting for this clone: The sample has other DNA sequences that encode this CDR3 too.

This sequence was found in a man aged 55 to 69 with acute or convalescent COVID-19. This chain uses TRBV4-1 with TRBJ2-7; maybe TRBD1 (5 bases). Material for sequencing was peripheral blood. CDR3 DNA sequence: TGCGCCAGCAGCCAAGCCTCAGGGCCCTCCTACGAGCAGTACTTC. Translating it yields CASSQASGPSYEQYF.